The 17 T cell receptor beta chains in this list originate from one sample, sequenced in a study of cytomegalovirus exposure and HLA in healthy donors. PCR used 60 Vbeta primers and 13 Jbeta primers. The protocol was immunoSEQ multiplex PCR, while the TCRdb copy is restricted to in-frame clones and leaves out a portion. The data contain approximately 150,000 clones, around three quarters of them singletons. Material: PBMCs. The receptors here all came from a man younger than 45 in good health and CMV-seropositive.

This clone was recorded once. The same CDR3 is also encoded by other DNA sequences in this sample. The CDR3 reads CASRGQGVEKLFF. As DNA, the CDR3 is TGTGCCAGCAGAGGACAGGGGGTTGAAAAACTGTTTTTT. The chain uses TRBV2 and TRBJ1-4, with 10 bases matching TRBD1. This CDR3 is 13 amino acids long. Germline V gives CDR1 SNHLY, CDR2 FYNNEI. V was clipped by 6 bases and J by 7 bases; unmatched bases: 2.

The rearrangement joins TRBV11-2 to TRBJ1-1; 7 bases align to TRBD1. In germline, CDR1 is SGHAT, CDR2 FQNNGV. Unmatched junction bases numbered 12, after V lost 5 bases and J lost 6 bases. The CDR3 extends over 15 amino acids. The CDR3 DNA follows: TGTGCCAGCAGCCCCGTAGACAGGGTTGAGGCTGAAGCTTTCTTT. Translated, it gives CASSPVDRVEAEAFF.

V usage is TRBV5-6 and J usage is TRBJ1-2; 7 nucleotides line up with TRBD1. The germline V gene has CDR1 SGHDT and CDR2 YYEEEE. The CDR3 is made up of 13 amino acids. After removal of 4 bases from V and 11 bases from J, the junction contained 11 bases not matched to a gene. The CDR3 nucleotides are TGTGCCAGCAGCACACAGGGACAGTTCGGTTACACCTTC. Protein: CASSTQGQFGYTF. The full variable domain, with the rest looked up from reference TRBV5-6 and TRBJ1-2, is DAGVTQSPTHLIKTRGQQVTLRCSPKSGHDTVSWYQQALGQGPQFIFQYYEEEERQRGNFPDRFSGHQFPNYSSELNVNALLLGDSALYLCASSTQGQFGYTFGSGTRLTVV.

The chain carries TRBV30 and TRBJ1-6; 8 bases match TRBD1. V lost 4 bases to trimming and J lost 10 bases; unmatched junction nucleotides: 9. This CDR3 comprises 14 residues. From germline, CDR1 is GTSNPN and CDR2 SVGIG (reference sequence). The chain's CDR3 is CAWNRGQGESPLHF. The CDR3 nucleotides read TGTGCCTGGAATCGAGGACAGGGAGAATCACCCCTCCACTTT.

The chain recombines TRBV9 with TRBJ2-3; 12 bases agree with TRBD2. The CDR3 runs 15 residues. The germline CDR1 and CDR2 sequences are SGDLS and YYNGEE. The V and J ends lost 3 bases and 4 bases, in that order; junction bases with no gene match: 3. The CDR3 bases are TGTGCCAGCAGCGCTAGCGGGGGGGCCTCAGATACGCAGTATTTT. Encoded protein: CASSASGGASDTQYF.

The V and J genes are TRBV13 and TRBJ2-1; D is perhaps TRBD2 (7 bases). The V end was cut by 1 base, the J end by 8 bases, with 15 bases between. Germline V gene sequence: CDR1 PRHDT, CDR2 FYEKMQ (reference sequence). CDR3 length: 15 amino acids. In nucleotides, the CDR3 is TGTGCCAGCAGCTTAGCGGGGGCGGCGGGGGATGAGCAGTTCTTC. Translating gives CASSLAGAAGDEQFF. The full variable domain, its missing parts supplied by reference TRBV13 and TRBJ2-1, is AAGVIQSPRHLIKEKRETATLKCYPIPRHDTVYWYQQGPGQDPQFLISFYEKMQSDKGSIPDRFSAQQFSDYHSELNMSSLELGDSALYFCASSLAGAAGDEQFFGPGTRLTVL.

The V call is TRBV5-4, the J call TRBJ2-7, with 9 positions matching TRBD2. This CDR3 contains 14 residues. V was pared by 3 bases and J by 3 bases, with 4 bases of the junction left unmatched. The V gene's germline CDR1 is SGHNT and CDR2 YYREEE (reference sequence). The CDR3 region has the DNA TGTGCCAGCAGCTGGGCGGGAGGGAGCTACGAGCAGTACTTC. Translation gives CASSWAGGSYEQYF. The variable domain in full, completed from reference TRBV5-4 and TRBJ2-7, reads ETGVTQSPTHLIKTRGQQVTLRCSSQSGHNTVSWYQQALGQGPQFIFQYYREEENGRGNFPPRFSGLQFPNYSSELNVNALELDDSALYLCASSWAGGSYEQYFGPGTRLTVT.

This clone came up a few times. The rearrangement links TRBV28 to TRBJ2-5; 7 bases are shared with TRBD1. The trim removed 5 bases at V and 10 bases at J, leaving 4 bases unmatched. From germline, CDR1 is MDHEN and CDR2 SYDVKM. The CDR3 runs 11 residues. Here the CDR3 reads CASSLDRVQYF. CDR3 in DNA: TGTGCCAGCAGTCTCGACAGGGTCCAGTACTTC.

The chain joins TRBV4-3 to TRBJ1-3; no clear D gene. V gave up 1 base and J gave up 2 bases, with 12 bases separating them. The CDR3 has 16 residues. In germline, CDR1 is LGHNA, CDR2 YSLEER. CDR3 sequence (DNA): TGCGCCAGCAGCCAAGGACTCCCAGTCCCTGGAAACACCATATATTTT. Residues: CASSQGLPVPGNTIYF.

The V and J genes are TRBV9 and TRBJ2-5; 8 bases agree with TRBD2. CDR3 length equals 15 residues. Germline trimming cut 0 bases from V and 5 bases from J; bases unmatched to any gene: 6. CDR1 is SGDLS and CDR2 is YYNGEE in the germline V gene. DNA of the CDR3: TGTGCCAGCAGCGTAGATTCCGGGAGGGGGGAGACCCAGTACTTC. Residues: CASSVDSGRGETQYF. Full variable domain (outside the CDR3, taken from reference TRBV9 and TRBJ2-5): DSGVTQTPKHLITATGQRVTLRCSPRSGDLSVYWYQQSLDQGLQFLIQYYNGEERAKGNILERFSAQQFPDLHSELNLSSLELGDSALYFCASSVDSGRGETQYFGPGTRLLVL.

The chain carries TRBV5-1 and TRBJ1-5, with D uncertain. Germline CDR1 is SGHRS and CDR2 is YFSETQ. The CDR3 extends over 13 amino acids. The V and J ends lost 0 bases and 5 bases respectively, with 6 bases between them. CDR3 loop: CASSLGVDQPQHF. The CDR3, as DNA: TGCGCCAGCAGCTTGGGAGTGGATCAGCCCCAGCATTTT.

This clone came up a few times. This sequence joins TRBV30 and TRBJ2-1; TRBD2 matches at 10 bases. The CDR3 sequence is 15 residues long. Germline V gene sequence: CDR1 GTSNPN, CDR2 SVGIG (reference sequence). V was pared by 2 bases and J by 6 bases, with 7 bases of the junction left unmatched. The CDR3 DNA sequence: TGTGCCTGGAGTACCAAGCGGGGGGGCTTCAATGAGCAGTTCTTC. This encodes CAWSTKRGGFNEQFF. Full variable domain (rest looked up from reference TRBV30 and TRBJ2-1): SQTIHQWPATLVQPVGSPLSLECTVEGTSNPNLYWYRQAAGRGLQLLFYSVGIGQISSEVPQNLSASRPQDRQFILSSKKLLLSDSGFYLCAWSTKRGGFNEQFFGPGTRLTVL.

V gene TRBV5-1 combines with J gene TRBJ2-7; 7 bases are shared with TRBD2. This CDR3 has 13 residues. Germline lookup yields CDR1 SGHRS and CDR2 YFSETQ. Unmatched junction bases numbered 4, after V lost 2 bases and J lost 5 bases. The CDR3 here is CASSLGTMDEQYF. CDR3 DNA sequence: TGCGCCAGCAGCTTAGGGACTATGGACGAGCAGTACTTC.

This chain uses TRBV28 with TRBJ2-1, with D tentatively TRBD2 (7 bases). V was cut by 3 bases and J by 5 bases, with 14 bases left in between. This CDR3 is built from 15 residues. The germline gives CDR1 MDHEN, CDR2 SYDVKM. CDR3 loop: CASSFGGAGDNEQFF. DNA of the CDR3: TGTGCCAGCAGTTTTGGGGGGGCCGGGGACAATGAGCAGTTCTTC.

This sequence joins TRBV7-9 and TRBJ2-1, with TRBD2 matching 7 bases. The CDR3 runs to 13 residues. V lost 5 bases and J lost 4; bases outside the gene matches: 2. The germline CDR1 and CDR2 sequences are SEHNR and FQNEAQ (reference sequence). CDR3 loop: CASSAGGYNEQFF. In DNA, the CDR3 is TGTGCCAGCAGCGCCGGGGGGTACAATGAGCAGTTCTTC.

This chain connects TRBV7-6 to TRBJ2-7; 9 bases map to TRBD1. CDR1 and CDR2 from the germline V gene are SGHVS and FNYEAQ. The CDR3 has 16 amino acids. V was clipped by 5 bases and J by 4 bases; unmatched bases: 12. The CDR3 DNA follows: TGTGCCAGCAGCCCTAAAACGGACAGGGGTTTTTACGAGCAGTACTTC. Amino acids: CASSPKTDRGFYEQYF.

V usage is TRBV5-4 and J usage is TRBJ2-7, with a possible D match to TRBD2 (5 bases). Trimming stripped 0 bases from V and 6 bases from J, with 16 bases between. From germline, CDR1 is SGHNT and CDR2 YYREEE (reference sequence). CDR3 length equals 15 residues. The CDR3 DNA reads TGTGCCAGCAGCTTGGGGGAGCGCCCCCCAGGCGAGCAGTACTTC. This sequence encodes CASSLGERPPGEQYF.